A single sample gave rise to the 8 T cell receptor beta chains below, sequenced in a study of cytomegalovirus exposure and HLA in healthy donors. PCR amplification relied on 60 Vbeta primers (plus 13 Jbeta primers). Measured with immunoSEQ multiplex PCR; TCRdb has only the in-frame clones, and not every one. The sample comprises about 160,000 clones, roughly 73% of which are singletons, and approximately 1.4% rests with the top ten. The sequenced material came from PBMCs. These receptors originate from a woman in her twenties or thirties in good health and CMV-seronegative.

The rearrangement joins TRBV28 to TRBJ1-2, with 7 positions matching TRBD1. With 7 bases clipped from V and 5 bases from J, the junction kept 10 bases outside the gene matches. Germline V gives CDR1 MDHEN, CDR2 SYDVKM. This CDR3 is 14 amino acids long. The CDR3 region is CASTQGFVWYGYTF. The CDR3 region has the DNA TGTGCCAGCACACAGGGGTTCGTGTGGTATGGCTACACCTTC.

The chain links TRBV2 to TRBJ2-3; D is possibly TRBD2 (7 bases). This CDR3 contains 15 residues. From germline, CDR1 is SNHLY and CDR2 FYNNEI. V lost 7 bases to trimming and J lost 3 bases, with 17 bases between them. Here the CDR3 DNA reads TGTGCCAGCACTATAGGGGGGGGGCATACAGATACGCAGTATTTT. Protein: CASTIGGGHTDTQYF.

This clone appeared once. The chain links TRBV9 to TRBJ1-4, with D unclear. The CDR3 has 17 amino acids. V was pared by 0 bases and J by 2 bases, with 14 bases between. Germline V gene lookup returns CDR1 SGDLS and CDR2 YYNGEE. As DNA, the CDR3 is TGTGCCAGCAGCGTAGAAGGGTCCGGGAGGACTAATGAAAAACTGTTTTTT. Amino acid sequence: CASSVEGSGRTNEKLFF.

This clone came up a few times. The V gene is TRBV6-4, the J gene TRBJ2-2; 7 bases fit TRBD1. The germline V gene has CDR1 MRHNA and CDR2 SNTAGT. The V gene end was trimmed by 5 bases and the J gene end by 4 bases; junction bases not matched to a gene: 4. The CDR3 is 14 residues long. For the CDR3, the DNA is TGTGCCAGCAGTTTAACAGGGGCCACCGGGGAGCTGTTTTTT. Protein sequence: CASSLTGATGELFF.

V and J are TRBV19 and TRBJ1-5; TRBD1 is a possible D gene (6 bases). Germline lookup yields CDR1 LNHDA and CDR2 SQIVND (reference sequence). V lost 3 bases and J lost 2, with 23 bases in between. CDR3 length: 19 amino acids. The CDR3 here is CASSIRGNRVETGNQPQHF. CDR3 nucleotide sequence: TGTGCCAGTAGTATTAGAGGGAACAGGGTGGAGACGGGCAATCAGCCCCAGCATTTT.

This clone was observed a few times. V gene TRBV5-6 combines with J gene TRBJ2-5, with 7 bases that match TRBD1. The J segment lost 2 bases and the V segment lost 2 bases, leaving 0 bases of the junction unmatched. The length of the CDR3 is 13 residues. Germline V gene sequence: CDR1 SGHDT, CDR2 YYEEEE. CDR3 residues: CASSLQGQETQYF. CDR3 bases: TGTGCCAGCAGCTTACAGGGGCAAGAGACCCAGTACTTC. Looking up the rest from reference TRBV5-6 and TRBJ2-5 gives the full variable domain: DAGVTQSPTHLIKTRGQQVTLRCSPKSGHDTVSWYQQALGQGPQFIFQYYEEEERQRGNFPDRFSGHQFPNYSSELNVNALLLGDSALYLCASSLQGQETQYFGPGTRLLVL.

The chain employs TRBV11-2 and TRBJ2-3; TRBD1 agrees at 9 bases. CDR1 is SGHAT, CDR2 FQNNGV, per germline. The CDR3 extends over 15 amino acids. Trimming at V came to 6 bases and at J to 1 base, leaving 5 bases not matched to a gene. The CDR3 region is CASSWGQGGTDTQYF. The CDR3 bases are TGTGCCAGCAGTTGGGGACAGGGAGGCACAGATACGCAGTATTTT.

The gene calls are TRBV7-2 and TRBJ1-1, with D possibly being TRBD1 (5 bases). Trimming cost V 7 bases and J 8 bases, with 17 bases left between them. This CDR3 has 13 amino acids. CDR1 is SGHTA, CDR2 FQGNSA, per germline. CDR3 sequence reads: CASTPRGKEEAFF. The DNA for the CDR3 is TGTGCCAGCACCCCTCGGGGGAAAGAGGAAGCTTTCTTT. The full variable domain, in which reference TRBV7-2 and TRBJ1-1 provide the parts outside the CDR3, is GAGVSQSPSNKVTEKGKDVELRCDPISGHTALYWYRQSLGQGLEFLIYFQGNSAPDKSGLPSDRFSAERTGGSVSTLTIQRTQQEDSAVYLCASTPRGKEEAFFGQGTRLTVV.